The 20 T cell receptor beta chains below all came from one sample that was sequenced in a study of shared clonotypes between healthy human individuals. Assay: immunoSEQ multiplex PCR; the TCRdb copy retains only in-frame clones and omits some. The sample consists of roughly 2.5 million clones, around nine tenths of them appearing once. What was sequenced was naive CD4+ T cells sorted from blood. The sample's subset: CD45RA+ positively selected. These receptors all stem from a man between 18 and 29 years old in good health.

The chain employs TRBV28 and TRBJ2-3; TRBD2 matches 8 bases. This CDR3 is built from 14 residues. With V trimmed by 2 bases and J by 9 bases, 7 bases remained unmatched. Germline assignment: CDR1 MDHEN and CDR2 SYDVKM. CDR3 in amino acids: CASSLRGGQGTQYF. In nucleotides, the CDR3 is TGTGCCAGCAGTTTACGGGGGGGGCAGGGGACGCAGTATTTT.

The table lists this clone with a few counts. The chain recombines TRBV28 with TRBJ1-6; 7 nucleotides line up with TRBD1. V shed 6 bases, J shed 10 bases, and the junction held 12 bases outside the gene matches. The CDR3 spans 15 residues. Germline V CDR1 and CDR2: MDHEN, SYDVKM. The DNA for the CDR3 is TGTGCCAGCAGCCTTGCAGGGACAGCCTTCTCACCCCTCCACTTT. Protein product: CASSLAGTAFSPLHF.

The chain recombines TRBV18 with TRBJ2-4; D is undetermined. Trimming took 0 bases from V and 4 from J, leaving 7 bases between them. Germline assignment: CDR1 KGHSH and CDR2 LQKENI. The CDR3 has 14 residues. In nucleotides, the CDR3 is TGTGCCAGCTCACCACCCGACGGAAAAAACATTCAGTACTTC. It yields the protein CASSPPDGKNIQYF.

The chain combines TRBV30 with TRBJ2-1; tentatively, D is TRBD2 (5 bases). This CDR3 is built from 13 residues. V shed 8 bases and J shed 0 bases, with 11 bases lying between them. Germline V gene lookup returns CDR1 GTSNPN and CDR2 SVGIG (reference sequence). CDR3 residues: CALTGSSYNEQFF. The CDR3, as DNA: TGTGCCCTTACGGGGAGCTCCTACAATGAGCAGTTCTTC.

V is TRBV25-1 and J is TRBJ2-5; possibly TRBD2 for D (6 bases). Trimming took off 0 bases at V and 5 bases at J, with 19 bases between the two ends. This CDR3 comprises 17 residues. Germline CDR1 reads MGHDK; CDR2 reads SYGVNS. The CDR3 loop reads CASSEYVTGLPRETQYF. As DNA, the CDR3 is TGTGCCAGCAGTGAATACGTGACGGGACTCCCACGGGAGACCCAGTACTTC.

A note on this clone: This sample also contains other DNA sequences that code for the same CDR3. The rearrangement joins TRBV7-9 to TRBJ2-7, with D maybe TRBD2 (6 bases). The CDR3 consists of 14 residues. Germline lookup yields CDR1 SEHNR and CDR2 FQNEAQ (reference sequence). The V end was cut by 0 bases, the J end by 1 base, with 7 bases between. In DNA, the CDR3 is TGTGCCAGCAGCTTAGCGGGAGGATCCTACGAGCAGTACTTC. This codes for CASSLAGGSYEQYF.

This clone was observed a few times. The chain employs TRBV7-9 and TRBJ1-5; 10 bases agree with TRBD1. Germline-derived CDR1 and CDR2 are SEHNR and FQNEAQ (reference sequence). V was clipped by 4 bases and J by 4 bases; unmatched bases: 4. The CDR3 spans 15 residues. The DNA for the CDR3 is TGTGCCAGCAGCTCGGGACAGGGGTCAAATCAGCCCCAGCATTTT. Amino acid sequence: CASSSGQGSNQPQHF.

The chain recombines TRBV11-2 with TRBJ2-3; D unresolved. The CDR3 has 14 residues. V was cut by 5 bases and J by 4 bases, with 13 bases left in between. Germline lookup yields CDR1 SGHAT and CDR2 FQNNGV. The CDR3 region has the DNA TGTGCCAGCAGCCTATCCTTCCTCCCAGATACGCAGTATTTT. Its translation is CASSLSFLPDTQYF. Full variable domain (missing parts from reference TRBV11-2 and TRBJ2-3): EAGVAQSPRYKIIEKRQSVAFWCNPISGHATLYWYQQILGQGPKLLIQFQNNGVVDDSQLPKDRFSAERLKGVDSTLKIQPAKLEDSAVYLCASSLSFLPDTQYFGPGTRLTVL.

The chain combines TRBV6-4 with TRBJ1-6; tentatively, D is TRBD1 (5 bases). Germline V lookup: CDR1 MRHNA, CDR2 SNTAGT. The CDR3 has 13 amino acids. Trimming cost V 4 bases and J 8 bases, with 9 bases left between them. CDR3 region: CASSVGEDSPLHF. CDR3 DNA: TGTGCCAGCAGTGTAGGGGAGGATTCACCCCTCCACTTT.

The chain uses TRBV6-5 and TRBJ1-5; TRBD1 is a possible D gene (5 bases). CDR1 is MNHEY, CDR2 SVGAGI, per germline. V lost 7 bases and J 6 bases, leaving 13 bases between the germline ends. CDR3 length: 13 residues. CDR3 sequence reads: CASTAPGGQPQHF. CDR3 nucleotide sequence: TGTGCCAGCACGGCTCCTGGGGGTCAGCCCCAGCATTTT.

Here the CDR3 reads CASTQRTAGGSEQYF. In nucleotides, the CDR3 is TGCGCCAGCACTCAAAGGACGGCCGGGGGGTCCGAGCAGTACTTC. This rearrangement joins TRBV5-1 to TRBJ2-7, with 7 bases aligning to TRBD2. Trimming cost V 6 bases and J 6 bases; bases outside gene matches: 15. There are 15 residues in the CDR3. Germline V gives CDR1 SGHRS, CDR2 YFSETQ. The variable domain in full, completed from reference TRBV5-1 and TRBJ2-7, reads KAGVTQTPRYLIKTRGQQVTLSCSPISGHRSVSWYQQTPGQGLQFLFEYFSETQRNKGNFPGRFSGRQFSNSRSEMNVSTLELGDSALYLCASTQRTAGGSEQYFGPGTRLTVT.

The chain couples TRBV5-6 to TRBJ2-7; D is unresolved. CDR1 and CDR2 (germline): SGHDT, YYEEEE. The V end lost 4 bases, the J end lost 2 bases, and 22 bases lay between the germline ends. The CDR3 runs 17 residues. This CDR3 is CASSAAIGSMITYEQYF. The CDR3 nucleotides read TGTGCCAGCAGCGCCGCTATTGGGTCCATGATTACCTACGAGCAGTACTTC.

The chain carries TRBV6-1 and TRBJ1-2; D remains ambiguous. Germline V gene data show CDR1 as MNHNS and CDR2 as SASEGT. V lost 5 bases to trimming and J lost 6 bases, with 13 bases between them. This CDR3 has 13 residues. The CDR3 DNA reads TGTGCCAGCAGTCGCGTAAATGAAGATGGCTACACCTTC. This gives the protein CASSRVNEDGYTF.

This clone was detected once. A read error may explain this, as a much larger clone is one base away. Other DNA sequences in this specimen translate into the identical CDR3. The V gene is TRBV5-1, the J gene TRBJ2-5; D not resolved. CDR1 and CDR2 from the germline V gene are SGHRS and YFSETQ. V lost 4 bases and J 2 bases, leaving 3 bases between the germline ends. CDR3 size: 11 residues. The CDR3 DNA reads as TGCGCCAGCAGCGTTCAAGAGACCCAGTACTTC. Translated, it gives CASSVQETQYF.

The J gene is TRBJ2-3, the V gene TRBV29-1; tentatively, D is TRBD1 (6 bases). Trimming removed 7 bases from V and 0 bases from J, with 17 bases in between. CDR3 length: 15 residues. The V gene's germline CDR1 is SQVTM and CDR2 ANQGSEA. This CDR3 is CSGKGDPWSTDTQYF. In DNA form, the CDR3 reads TGCAGCGGAAAGGGGGACCCTTGGAGCACAGATACGCAGTATTTT.

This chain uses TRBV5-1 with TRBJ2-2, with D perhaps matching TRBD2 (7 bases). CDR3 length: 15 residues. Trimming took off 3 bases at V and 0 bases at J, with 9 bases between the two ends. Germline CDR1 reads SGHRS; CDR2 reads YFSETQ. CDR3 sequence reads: CASSWGGPNTGELFF. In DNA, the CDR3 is TGCGCCAGCAGCTGGGGGGGGCCGAACACCGGGGAGCTGTTTTTT. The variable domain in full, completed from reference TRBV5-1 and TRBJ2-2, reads KAGVTQTPRYLIKTRGQQVTLSCSPISGHRSVSWYQQTPGQGLQFLFEYFSETQRNKGNFPGRFSGRQFSNSRSEMNVSTLELGDSALYLCASSWGGPNTGELFFGEGSRLTVL.

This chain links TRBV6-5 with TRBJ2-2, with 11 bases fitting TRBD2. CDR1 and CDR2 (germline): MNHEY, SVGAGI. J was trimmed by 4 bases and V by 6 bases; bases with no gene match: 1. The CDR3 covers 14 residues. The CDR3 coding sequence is TGTGCCAGCAGGGGACTAGCGGTCACCGGGGAGCTGTTTTTT. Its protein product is CASRGLAVTGELFF.

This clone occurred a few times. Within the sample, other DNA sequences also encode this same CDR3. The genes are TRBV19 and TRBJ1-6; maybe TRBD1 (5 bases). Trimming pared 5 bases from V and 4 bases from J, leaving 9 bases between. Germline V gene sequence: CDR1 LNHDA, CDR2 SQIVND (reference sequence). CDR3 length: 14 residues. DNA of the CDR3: TGTGCCAGTAGTGAGGGACCGTATAATTCACCCCTCCACTTT. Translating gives CASSEGPYNSPLHF.

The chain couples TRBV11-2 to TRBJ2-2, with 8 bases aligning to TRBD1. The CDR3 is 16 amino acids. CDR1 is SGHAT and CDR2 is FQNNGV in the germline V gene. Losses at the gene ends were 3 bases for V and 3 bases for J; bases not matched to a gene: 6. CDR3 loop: CASSFRTGRYTGELFF. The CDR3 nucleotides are TGTGCCAGCAGCTTCAGGACAGGGAGGTACACCGGGGAGCTGTTTTTT.

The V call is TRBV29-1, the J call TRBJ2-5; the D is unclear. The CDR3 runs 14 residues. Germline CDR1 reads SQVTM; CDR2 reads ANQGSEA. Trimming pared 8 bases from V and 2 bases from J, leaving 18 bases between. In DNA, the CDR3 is TGCAGCCACAGTTTAAGTCGGGTTCAAGAGACCCAGTACTTC. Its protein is CSHSLSRVQETQYF.